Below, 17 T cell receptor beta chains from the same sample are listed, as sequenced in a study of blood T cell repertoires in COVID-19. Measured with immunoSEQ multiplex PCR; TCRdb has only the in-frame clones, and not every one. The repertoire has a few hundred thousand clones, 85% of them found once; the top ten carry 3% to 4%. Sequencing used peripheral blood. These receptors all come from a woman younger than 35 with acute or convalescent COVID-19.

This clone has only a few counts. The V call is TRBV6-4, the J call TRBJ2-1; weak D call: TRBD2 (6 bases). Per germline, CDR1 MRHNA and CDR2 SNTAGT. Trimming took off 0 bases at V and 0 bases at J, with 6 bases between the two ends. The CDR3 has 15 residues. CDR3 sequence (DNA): TGTGCCAGCAGTGACTCAGCGGGCTCCTACAATGAGCAGTTCTTC. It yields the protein CASSDSAGSYNEQFF.

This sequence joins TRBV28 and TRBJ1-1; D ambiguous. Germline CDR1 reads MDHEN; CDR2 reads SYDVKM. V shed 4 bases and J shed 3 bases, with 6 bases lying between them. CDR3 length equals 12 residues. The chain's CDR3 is CASSSTDTEAFF. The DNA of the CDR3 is TGTGCCAGCAGTTCCACGGACACTGAAGCTTTCTTT. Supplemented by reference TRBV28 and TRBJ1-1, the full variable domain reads DVKVTQSSRYLVKRTGEKVFLECVQDMDHENMFWYRQDPGLGLRLIYFSYDVKMKEKGDIPEGYSVSREKKERFSLILESASTNQTSMYLCASSSTDTEAFFGQGTRLTVV.

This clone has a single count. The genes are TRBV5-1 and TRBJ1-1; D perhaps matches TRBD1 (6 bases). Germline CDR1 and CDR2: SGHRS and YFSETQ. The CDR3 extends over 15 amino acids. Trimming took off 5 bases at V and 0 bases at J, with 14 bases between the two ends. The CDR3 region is CASRRTADMNTEAFF. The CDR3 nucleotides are TGCGCCAGCAGGAGGACAGCGGACATGAACACTGAAGCTTTCTTT.

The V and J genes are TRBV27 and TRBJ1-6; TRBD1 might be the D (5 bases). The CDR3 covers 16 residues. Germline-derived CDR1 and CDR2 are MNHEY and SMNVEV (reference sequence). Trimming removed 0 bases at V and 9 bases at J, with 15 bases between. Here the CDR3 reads CASSLSRRGVGSPLHF. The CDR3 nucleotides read TGTGCCAGCAGTTTATCCCGGAGGGGCGTAGGTTCACCCCTCCACTTT.

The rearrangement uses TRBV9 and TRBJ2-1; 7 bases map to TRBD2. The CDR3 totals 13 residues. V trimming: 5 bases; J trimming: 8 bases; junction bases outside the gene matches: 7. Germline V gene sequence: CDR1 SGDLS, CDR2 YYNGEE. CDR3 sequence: CASSGGRVDEQFF. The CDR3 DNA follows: TGTGCCAGCAGTGGGGGGAGGGTCGATGAGCAGTTCTTC. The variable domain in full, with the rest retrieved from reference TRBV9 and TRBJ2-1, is DSGVTQTPKHLITATGQRVTLRCSPRSGDLSVYWYQQSLDQGLQFLIQYYNGEERAKGNILERFSAQQFPDLHSELNLSSLELGDSALYFCASSGGRVDEQFFGPGTRLTVL.

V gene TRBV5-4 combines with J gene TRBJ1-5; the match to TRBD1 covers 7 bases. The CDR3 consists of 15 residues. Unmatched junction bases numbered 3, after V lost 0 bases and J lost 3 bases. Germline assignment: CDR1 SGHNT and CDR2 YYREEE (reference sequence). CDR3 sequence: CASSLGQGFNQPQHF. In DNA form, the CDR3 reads TGTGCCAGCAGCTTGGGACAGGGCTTCAATCAGCCCCAGCATTTT.

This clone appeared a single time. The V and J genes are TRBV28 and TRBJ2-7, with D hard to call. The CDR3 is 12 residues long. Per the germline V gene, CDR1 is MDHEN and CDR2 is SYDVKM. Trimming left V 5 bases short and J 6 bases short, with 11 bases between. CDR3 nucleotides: TGTGCCAGCAGTCTAGAACCCCTCGAGCAGTACTTC. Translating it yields CASSLEPLEQYF.

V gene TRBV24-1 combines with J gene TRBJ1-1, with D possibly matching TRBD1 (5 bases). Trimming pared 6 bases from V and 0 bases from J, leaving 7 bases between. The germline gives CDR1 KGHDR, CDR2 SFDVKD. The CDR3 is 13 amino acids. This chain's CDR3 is CATSTGLNTEAFF. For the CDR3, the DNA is TGTGCCACCAGTACAGGTCTGAACACTGAAGCTTTCTTT.

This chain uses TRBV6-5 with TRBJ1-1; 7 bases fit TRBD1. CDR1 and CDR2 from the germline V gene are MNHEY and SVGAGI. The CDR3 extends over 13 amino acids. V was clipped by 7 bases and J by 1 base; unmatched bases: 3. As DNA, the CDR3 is TGTGCCAGCACCAGGGGGTGGAACACTGAAGCTTTCTTT. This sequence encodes CASTRGWNTEAFF.

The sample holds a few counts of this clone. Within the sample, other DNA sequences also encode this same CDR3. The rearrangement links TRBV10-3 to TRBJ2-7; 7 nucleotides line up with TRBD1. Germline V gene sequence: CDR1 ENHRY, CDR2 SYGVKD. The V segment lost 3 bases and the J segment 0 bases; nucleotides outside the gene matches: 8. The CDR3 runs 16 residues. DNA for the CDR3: TGTGCCATCAGTGAACCGGGACAGTCCAGCTCCTACGAGCAGTACTTC. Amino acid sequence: CAISEPGQSSSYEQYF.

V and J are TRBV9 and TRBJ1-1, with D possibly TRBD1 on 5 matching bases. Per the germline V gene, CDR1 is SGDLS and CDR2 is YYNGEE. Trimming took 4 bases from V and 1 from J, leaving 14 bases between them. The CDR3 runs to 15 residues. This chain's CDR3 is CASSLSPGGNTEAFF. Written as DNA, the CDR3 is TGTGCCAGCAGCCTCTCCCCCGGGGGGAACACTGAAGCTTTCTTT.

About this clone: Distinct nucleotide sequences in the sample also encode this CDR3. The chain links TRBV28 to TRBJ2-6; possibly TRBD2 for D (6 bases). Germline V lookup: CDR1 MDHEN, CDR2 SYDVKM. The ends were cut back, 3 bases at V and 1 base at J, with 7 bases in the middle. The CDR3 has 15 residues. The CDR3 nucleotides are TGTGCCAGCAGTTTGGGGGGTTCTGGGGCCAACGTCCTGACTTTC. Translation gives CASSLGGSGANVLTF. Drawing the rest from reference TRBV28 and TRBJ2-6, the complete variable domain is DVKVTQSSRYLVKRTGEKVFLECVQDMDHENMFWYRQDPGLGLRLIYFSYDVKMKEKGDIPEGYSVSREKKERFSLILESASTNQTSMYLCASSLGGSGANVLTFGAGSRLTVL.

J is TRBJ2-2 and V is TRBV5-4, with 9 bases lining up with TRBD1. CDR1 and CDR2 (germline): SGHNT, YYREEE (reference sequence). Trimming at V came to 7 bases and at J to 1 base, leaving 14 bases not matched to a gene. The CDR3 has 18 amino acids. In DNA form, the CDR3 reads TGTGCCAGCTTCCCGGGACAGGGCCTACCAGGGAACACCGGGGAGCTGTTTTTT. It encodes CASFPGQGLPGNTGELFF.

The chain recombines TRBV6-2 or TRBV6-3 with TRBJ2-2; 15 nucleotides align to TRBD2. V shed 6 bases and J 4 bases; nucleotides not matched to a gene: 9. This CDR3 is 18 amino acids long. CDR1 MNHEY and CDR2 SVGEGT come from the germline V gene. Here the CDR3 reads CASSRLGLAGGGTGELFF. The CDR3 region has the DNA TGTGCCAGCAGCCGATTGGGACTAGCGGGGGGAGGCACCGGGGAGCTGTTTTTT.

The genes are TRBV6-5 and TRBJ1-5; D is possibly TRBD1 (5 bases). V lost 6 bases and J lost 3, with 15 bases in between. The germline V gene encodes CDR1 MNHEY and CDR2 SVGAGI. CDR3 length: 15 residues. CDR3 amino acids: CASRVLQVLNQPQHF. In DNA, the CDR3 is TGTGCCAGCAGGGTATTACAGGTTCTCAATCAGCCCCAGCATTTT.

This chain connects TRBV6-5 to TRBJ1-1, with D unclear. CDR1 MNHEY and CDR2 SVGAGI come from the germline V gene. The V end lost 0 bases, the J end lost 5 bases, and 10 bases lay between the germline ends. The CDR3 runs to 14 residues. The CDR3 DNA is TGTGCCAGCAGTTACTCGAGGAGGACGACTGAAGCTTTCTTT. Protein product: CASSYSRRTTEAFF.

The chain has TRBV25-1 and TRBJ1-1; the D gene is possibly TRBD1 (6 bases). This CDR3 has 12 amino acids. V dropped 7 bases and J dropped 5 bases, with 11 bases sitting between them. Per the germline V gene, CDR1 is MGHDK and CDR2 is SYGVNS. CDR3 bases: TGTGCCAGCAATATGGGACAAACTGAAGCTTTCTTT. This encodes CASNMGQTEAFF.